This passage covers 20 T cell receptor beta chains from one sample sequenced in a study of cytomegalovirus exposure and HLA in healthy donors. PCR used 60 Vbeta primers and 13 Jbeta primers. Using immunoSEQ multiplex PCR, the repertoire was profiled, and TCRdb retains in-frame clones only, with some absent. The top ten clones hold about 1.9% of a sample with 150,000 to 200,000 clones, 70% to 80% of them seen once. Sequenced sample: PBMCs. The source of these receptors is a man aged 30 to 39 in good health and CMV-seronegative.

This clone showed up just a few times. This chain links TRBV5-6 with TRBJ1-2; D gene ambiguous. The germline gives CDR1 SGHDT, CDR2 YYEEEE. V lost 1 base and J 0 bases, leaving 7 bases between the germline ends. The CDR3 length is 14 residues. In nucleotides, the CDR3 is TGTGCCAGCAGCTTGATCGGGGCTAACTATGGCTACACCTTC. Translating it yields CASSLIGANYGYTF.

This clone was observed a handful of times. The J gene is TRBJ1-5, the V gene TRBV6-5, with D unclear. Trimming left V 5 bases short and J 0 bases short, with 11 bases between. The CDR3 covers 15 residues. The germline CDR1 and CDR2 sequences are MNHEY and SVGAGI. CDR3 nucleotide sequence: TGTGCCAGCAGTCCGCTGCGTTTTAGCAATCAGCCCCAGCATTTT. This gives the protein CASSPLRFSNQPQHF.

In its sample, this clone was seen once. CDR3 sequence: CASSYSTRRRNTEAFF. DNA of the CDR3: TGTGCCAGCAGTTACTCCACGCGACGGAGGAACACTGAAGCTTTCTTT. J is TRBJ1-1 and V is TRBV6-5; D not resolved. From germline, CDR1 is MNHEY and CDR2 SVGAGI. Trimming cost V 0 bases and J 1 base, with 12 bases left between them. The CDR3 covers 16 residues.

V gene TRBV11-3 combines with J gene TRBJ2-3; no clear D. The CDR3 runs 13 residues. The V end lost 4 bases, the J end lost 4 bases, and 9 bases lay between the germline ends. In germline, CDR1 is SGHNT, CDR2 YENEEA. The CDR3 coding sequence is TGTGCCAGCAGCTCCCTTATCTCAGATACGCAGTATTTT. Protein: CASSSLISDTQYF.

DNA of the CDR3: TGTGCCAGCAGCCCATCGTGGATAGCGGGGTCCTACGAGCAGTACTTC. Translated: CASSPSWIAGSYEQYF. This chain links TRBV7-9 with TRBJ2-7, with 8 nucleotides matching TRBD2. The V and J ends lost 5 bases and 1 base, in that order; junction bases with no gene match: 10. This CDR3 has 16 residues. Germline CDR1 and CDR2: SEHNR and FQNEAQ (reference sequence).

The J gene is TRBJ2-1, the V gene TRBV7-3, with D perhaps matching TRBD1 (6 bases). This CDR3 has 14 amino acids. Germline CDR1 reads SGHTA; CDR2 reads FQGTGA. V was cut by 5 bases and J by 4 bases, with 12 bases left in between. The CDR3 nucleotides read TGTGCCAGCAGCACCCCGGACAGTTACAATGAGCAGTTCTTC. Translation: CASSTPDSYNEQFF.

Only one count was recorded for this clone. This sequence joins TRBV10-2 and TRBJ1-1, with a weak D call TRBD1 (5 bases). The CDR3 sequence is 13 residues long. Germline V gene lookup returns CDR1 WSHSY and CDR2 SAAADI. V was shortened by 6 bases and J by 0 bases, with 8 bases between the two germline ends. The CDR3 loop is CASRQELNTEAFF. CDR3 sequence (DNA): TGCGCCAGCAGACAGGAGCTGAACACTGAAGCTTTCTTT.

This sequence joins TRBV27 and TRBJ2-2; TRBD1 agrees at 9 bases. The junction had 10 bases not matched to a gene; V was cut back by 2 bases and J by 3 bases. CDR3 length: 18 amino acids. CDR1 and CDR2 from the germline V gene are MNHEY and SMNVEV (reference sequence). The CDR3 here is CASSLMRSWTGDTGELFF. In DNA, the CDR3 is TGTGCCAGCAGTTTAATGAGGTCCTGGACAGGGGACACCGGGGAGCTGTTTTTT.

The CDR3 protein is CASRGDRVQETQYF. Written as DNA, the CDR3 is TGTGCCAGCAGGGGGGACAGGGTACAAGAGACCCAGTACTTC. This chain uses TRBV2 with TRBJ2-5, with 9 bases fitting TRBD1. Germline V gene lookup returns CDR1 SNHLY and CDR2 FYNNEI. This CDR3 is 14 amino acids long. J gave up 2 bases and V 6 bases, and 4 bases lay outside the gene matches. Variable domain in full (rest from reference TRBV2 and TRBJ2-5): EPEVTQTPSHQVTQMGQEVILRCVPISNHLYFYWYRQILGQKVEFLVSFYNNEISEKSEIFDDQFSVERPDGSNFTLKIRSTKLEDSAMYFCASRGDRVQETQYFGPGTRLLVL.

This rearrangement joins TRBV7-9 to TRBJ2-1; 8 positions agree with TRBD1. The J segment lost 8 bases and the V segment lost 1 base, leaving 13 bases of the junction unmatched. This CDR3 region has 17 residues. The germline V gene has CDR1 SEHNR and CDR2 FQNEAQ (reference sequence). Here the CDR3 reads CASSLVQDRVHGDEQFF. CDR3 DNA sequence: TGTGCCAGCAGCTTAGTTCAGGACAGGGTCCACGGGGATGAGCAGTTCTTC.

The chain is built from TRBV15 and TRBJ2-7; D is unclear. V was clipped by 1 base and J by 1 base, with 8 bases between them. The CDR3 has 14 residues. The germline V gene encodes CDR1 LNHNV and CDR2 YYDKDF (reference sequence). The CDR3 region has the DNA TGTGCCACCAGCAGAGGCGGCGAGTCCTACGAGCAGTACTTC. This gives the protein CATSRGGESYEQYF.

This clone was observed a single time. The chain links TRBV11-2 to TRBJ2-3; D perhaps matches TRBD2 (7 bases). Germline CDR1 and CDR2: SGHAT and FQNNGV. Trimming took 0 bases from V and 4 from J, leaving 14 bases between them. The CDR3 totals 16 residues. The CDR3 reads CASSLEQGGVADTQYF. The CDR3 DNA reads as TGTGCCAGCAGCTTAGAACAAGGGGGGGTAGCAGATACGCAGTATTTT.

The chain employs TRBV16 and TRBJ2-7; D perhaps matches TRBD1 (6 bases). Between the trimmed V and J ends, which lost 6 bases and 1 base, there was a span of 16 bases. The CDR3 has 15 amino acids. In germline, CDR1 is KGHSY, CDR2 FQNENV. The CDR3 region has the DNA TGTGCCAGCAGACCCGGACAGATTTCATCCTACGAGCAGTACTTC. Translation: CASRPGQISSYEQYF.

V usage is TRBV7-3 and J usage is TRBJ2-1; 7 bases are shared with TRBD2. Germline-derived CDR1 and CDR2 are SGHTA and FQGTGA. Trimming cost V 4 bases and J 3 bases; bases outside gene matches: 12. The CDR3 is 17 amino acids. This chain's CDR3 is CASSWMGGERGYNEQFF. The CDR3 bases are TGTGCCAGCAGCTGGATGGGAGGGGAACGGGGCTACAATGAGCAGTTCTTC. The complete variable domain, with remaining parts taken from reference TRBV7-3 and TRBJ2-1, reads GAGVSQTPSNKVTEKGKYVELRCDPISGHTALYWYRQSLGQGPEFLIYFQGTGAADDSGLPNDRFFAVRPEGSVSTLKIQRTERGDSAVYLCASSWMGGERGYNEQFFGPGTRLTVL.

The J gene is TRBJ2-2, the V gene TRBV5-1; 8 positions agree with TRBD1. The CDR3 runs to 16 residues. Germline CDR1 is SGHRS and CDR2 is YFSETQ. Germline trimming cut 3 bases from V and 0 bases from J; bases unmatched to any gene: 4. CDR3 nucleotides: TGCGCCAGCAGCTCGACAGGGGCCTCGAACACCGGGGAGCTGTTTTTT. It encodes CASSSTGASNTGELFF.

This clone was detected a few times. The rearrangement joins TRBV28 to TRBJ2-1; 7 bases map to TRBD2. Trimming at V came to 8 bases and at J to 3 bases, leaving 13 bases not matched to a gene. Germline V CDR1 and CDR2: MDHEN, SYDVKM. The CDR3 is 16 residues long. CDR3 loop: CASALRGGEGYNEQFF. CDR3 coding DNA: TGTGCCAGCGCCCTCCGGGGAGGGGAGGGCTACAATGAGCAGTTCTTC.

The CDR3 reads CASGPSGTFRQYF. CDR3 DNA sequence: TGCGCCAGCGGGCCCAGCGGGACCTTTCGGCAGTACTTC. This chain uses TRBV4-1 with TRBJ2-7; 7 bases map to TRBD2. CDR1 MGHRA and CDR2 YSYEKL come from the germline V gene. This CDR3 is built from 13 residues. V was clipped by 8 bases and J by 9 bases; unmatched bases: 13.

The rearrangement joins TRBV19 to TRBJ2-6; possibly TRBD1 for D (5 bases). Trimming stripped 3 bases from V and 0 bases from J, with 6 bases between. The V gene's germline CDR1 is LNHDA and CDR2 SQIVND (reference sequence). The CDR3 runs to 15 residues. In DNA form, the CDR3 reads TGTGCCAGTAGTATCGACAGCTCTGGGGCCAACGTCCTGACTTTC. This translates into CASSIDSSGANVLTF.

A single count supports this clone. The rearrangement uses TRBV5-1 and TRBJ2-5; 8 bases align to TRBD2. Trimming at V came to 0 bases and at J to 2 bases, leaving 6 bases not matched to a gene. The CDR3 has 16 amino acids. The V gene's germline CDR1 is SGHRS and CDR2 YFSETQ. This CDR3 reads CASSLEIAGPQETQYF. CDR3 DNA: TGCGCCAGCAGCTTGGAAATAGCGGGGCCTCAAGAGACCCAGTACTTC.

The rearrangement links TRBV7-9 to TRBJ1-3; 7 bases are shared with TRBD1. CDR1 and CDR2 from the germline V gene are SEHNR and FQNEAQ (reference sequence). The V segment lost 6 bases and the J segment 4 bases; nucleotides outside the gene matches: 6. The CDR3 covers 14 residues. The CDR3 bases are TGTGCCAGCAGAGACGGGACAGCGGGAAACACCATATATTTT. Protein: CASRDGTAGNTIYF.